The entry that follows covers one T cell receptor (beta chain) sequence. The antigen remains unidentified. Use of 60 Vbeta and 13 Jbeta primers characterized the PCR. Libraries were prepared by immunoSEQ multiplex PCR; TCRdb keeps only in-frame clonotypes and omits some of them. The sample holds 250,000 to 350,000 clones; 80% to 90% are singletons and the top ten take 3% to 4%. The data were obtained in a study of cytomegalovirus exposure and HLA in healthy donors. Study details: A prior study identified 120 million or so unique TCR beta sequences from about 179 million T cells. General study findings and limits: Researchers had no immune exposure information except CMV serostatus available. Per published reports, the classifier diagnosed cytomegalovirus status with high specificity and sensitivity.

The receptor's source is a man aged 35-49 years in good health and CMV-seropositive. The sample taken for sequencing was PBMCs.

The CDR3 region is CASSQGTGKYGYTF. The CDR3 coding sequence is TGTGCCAGCAGCCAAGGGACAGGGAAATATGGCTACACCTTC. V usage is TRBV4-2 and J usage is TRBJ1-2; 8 positions match TRBD1. This CDR3 is 14 amino acids long. The germline CDR1 and CDR2 sequences are LGHNA and YNFKEQ. V was pared by 1 base and J by 5 bases, with 3 bases of the junction left unmatched.